The rows below give T cell receptor beta chains drawn from one sample of a study of T cell responses to AZD1222 COVID-19 vaccine. The table came from immunoSEQ multiplex PCR; TCRdb's copy has only in-frame clones and leaves some out. Among about 76,000 clones listed, about 88% were seen once. Specimen: peripheral blood, collected on day 0 of AZD1222 vaccination. All receptors come from an adult in good health. The CDR3 runs from the conserved cysteine through the conserved F or W. The order of the fields is J gene, clone size, V gene, D gene, CDR3 DNA, CDR3 protein. D genes are given only for firm matches. Rows may omit the clone size; those that give it use once, few, many or a size class.

J: TRBJ1-2
size: .
V: TRBV6-1
D: .
DNA: TGTGCCAGCAGTGAATCGGGGGGGGGCCTCTATGGCTACACCTTC
CDR3: CASSESGGGLYGYTF

J: TRBJ2-2
size: once
V: TRBV19
D: .
DNA: TGTGCCAGTAGTCGGCCACCCGAAAGCGGGGAGCTGTTTTTT
CDR3: CASSRPPESGELFF

J: TRBJ2-4
size: .
V: TRBV7-2
D: TRBD2
DNA: TGTGCCAGCAGCTTTCGGGGGGGAATCAAAAACATTCAGTACTTC
CDR3: CASSFRGGIKNIQYF

J: TRBJ1-2
size: .
V: TRBV9
D: TRBD1
DNA: TGTGCCAGCAGCTTGCGGGACAGGGGCTATGGCTACACCTTC
CDR3: CASSLRDRGYGYTF

J: TRBJ2-6
size: .
V: TRBV25-1
D: .
DNA: TGTGCCAGCAGTGAACTAGGCGCCAACGGAGGGGCCAACGTCCTGACTTTC
CDR3: CASSELGANGGANVLTF

J: TRBJ2-3
size: .
V: TRBV7-9
D: .
DNA: TGTGCCAGCAGCTTAGACCCGGACAATACGCAGTATTTT
CDR3: CASSLDPDNTQYF

J: TRBJ2-7
size: .
V: TRBV28
D: .
DNA: TGTGCCAGCAGCCCCCCTCGGGCTGGCGAGCAGTACTTC
CDR3: CASSPPRAGEQYF

J: TRBJ1-2
size: .
V: TRBV19
D: .
DNA: TGTGCCAGTAGTACCCAAGATGGGGGAATAGCTAACTATGGCTACACCTTC
CDR3: CASSTQDGGIANYGYTF

J: TRBJ2-2
size: .
V: TRBV24-1
D: .
DNA: TGTGCCACCAGTGTAGGTCCAGTCCACACCGGGGAGCTGTTTTTT
CDR3: CATSVGPVHTGELFF

J: TRBJ1-1
size: .
V: TRBV11-3
D: .
DNA: TGTGCCAGCAGCCCCCGAGATCAGTTACAGGGTGTGAACACTGAAGCTTTCTTT
CDR3: CASSPRDQLQGVNTEAFF

J: TRBJ1-4
size: .
V: TRBV5-8
D: TRBD1
DNA: TGTGCCAGCAGCTTAGGACAGGGAGCGTCAACTAATGAAAAACTGTTTTTT
CDR3: CASSLGQGASTNEKLFF

J: TRBJ1-2
size: .
V: TRBV29-1
D: TRBD1
DNA: TGCAGCGTCGGGACAGGCGAGAAGGTCTATGGCTACACCTTC
CDR3: CSVGTGEKVYGYTF

J: TRBJ2-2
size: .
V: TRBV11-3
D: .
DNA: TGTGCCAGCAGCTTAGGAGAAGGCTACACCGGGGAGCTGTTTTTT
CDR3: CASSLGEGYTGELFF

J: TRBJ2-2
size: .
V: TRBV6-5
D: TRBD2
DNA: TGTGCCAGCAGTTACTTAGCGGGGGCGAGGACCGGGGAGCTGTTTTTT
CDR3: CASSYLAGARTGELFF

J: TRBJ2-2
size: .
V: TRBV10-3
D: TRBD1
DNA: TGTGCCATCAGTGAGTCAAGTCAGGGGGCAGCGAACACCGGGGAGCTGTTTTTT
CDR3: CAISESSQGAANTGELFF

J: TRBJ2-1
size: .
V: TRBV5-6
D: TRBD2
DNA: TGTGCCAGCAGGTTAGGTCTCGGGAGGGATGAGCAGTTCTTC
CDR3: CASRLGLGRDEQFF

J: TRBJ2-5
size: .
V: TRBV4-1
D: .
DNA: TGCGCCAGCAGGCAACAGGGATTTGCGGAGACCCAGTACTTC
CDR3: CASRQQGFAETQYF

J: TRBJ2-5
size: .
V: TRBV2
D: TRBD1
DNA: TGTGCCAGCAGGACCTGGGACAGGGAGCCCCAGTACTTC
CDR3: CASRTWDREPQYF

J: TRBJ2-7
size: .
V: TRBV7-3
D: .
DNA: TGTGCCAGCAGCTTAGGACTTTTTGACGAGCAGTACTTC
CDR3: CASSLGLFDEQYF

J: TRBJ2-1
size: .
V: TRBV5-1
D: .
DNA: TGCGCCAGCAGCTTGTTAGGGGACAATGAGCAGTTCTTC
CDR3: CASSLLGDNEQFF

J: TRBJ1-6
size: .
V: TRBV19
D: .
DNA: TGTGCCAGTAGTATACAGGGGTGGACCTATAATTCACCCCTCCACTTT
CDR3: CASSIQGWTYNSPLHF

J: TRBJ1-1
size: .
V: TRBV18
D: .
DNA: TGTGCCAGCTCACCACCGTGGGGGCGGGGCACTGAAGCTTTCTTT
CDR3: CASSPPWGRGTEAFF

J: TRBJ1-6
size: .
V: TRBV5-1
D: .
DNA: TGCGCCAGCAGCTTGGAGGGGGAGATTAATTCACCCCTCCACTTT
CDR3: CASSLEGEINSPLHF

J: TRBJ2-2
size: .
V: TRBV3-1/TRBV3-2
D: .
DNA: TGTGCCAGCGGTAGGACCGGGGAGCTGTTTTTT
CDR3: CASGRTGELFF

J: TRBJ1-5
size: .
V: TRBV18
D: .
DNA: TGTGCCAGCTCACCAGACAGCGTCAATCAGCCCCAGCATTTT
CDR3: CASSPDSVNQPQHF

J: TRBJ2-3
size: .
V: TRBV5-4
D: .
DNA: TGTGCCAGCAGCTTGGGGACTCCCGGCACAGATACGCAGTATTTT
CDR3: CASSLGTPGTDTQYF

J: TRBJ1-2
size: .
V: TRBV30
D: .
DNA: TGTGCCTGGAGTGTACTCCCGGTGCCAACCGGGGGCTACACCTTC
CDR3: CAWSVLPVPTGGYTF

J: TRBJ2-2
size: .
V: TRBV5-1
D: TRBD2
DNA: TGCGCCAGCAGCCGTACTAGCGGAGGGACCGGGGAGCTGTTTTTT
CDR3: CASSRTSGGTGELFF

J: TRBJ2-7
size: .
V: TRBV12-3/TRBV12-4
D: .
DNA: TGTGCCAGCAGTTTTGCGGGCAGCCCTCAGTACTTC
CDR3: CASSFAGSPQYF

J: TRBJ1-1
size: .
V: TRBV27
D: .
DNA: TGTGCCAGCAGTCCAAACAGGGACACTGAAGCTTTCTTT
CDR3: CASSPNRDTEAFF

J: TRBJ2-2
size: .
V: TRBV5-4
D: TRBD2
DNA: TGTGCCAGCAGTCCCGCACGTCGCGGGAGTGTCGGGGAGCTGTTTTTT
CDR3: CASSPARRGSVGELFF

J: TRBJ1-2
size: few
V: TRBV2
D: .
DNA: TGTGCCAGCAGGACCGAGGGATATGGCTACACCTTC
CDR3: CASRTEGYGYTF

J: TRBJ1-5
size: .
V: TRBV5-6
D: .
DNA: TGTGCCAGCAGCCGCCAACAGAATCAGCCCCAGCATTTT
CDR3: CASSRQQNQPQHF

J: TRBJ2-7
size: .
V: TRBV3-1/TRBV3-2
D: TRBD2
DNA: TGTGCCAGCAGCCCAAGACTAGCGGGAGGGGACGAGCAGTACTTC
CDR3: CASSPRLAGGDEQYF

J: TRBJ1-3
size: .
V: TRBV6-5
D: .
DNA: TGTGCCAGCAGTTACTCGCGGGGACCCGGAAACACCATATATTTT
CDR3: CASSYSRGPGNTIYF

J: TRBJ1-3
size: .
V: TRBV29-1
D: TRBD1
DNA: TGCAGCGTTGGGGACAGGGGATACTCTGGAAACACCATATATTTT
CDR3: CSVGDRGYSGNTIYF

J: TRBJ1-2
size: .
V: TRBV18
D: .
DNA: TGTGCCAGCTCACCATCGGGGGGAGCGAACTATGGCTACACCTTC
CDR3: CASSPSGGANYGYTF

J: TRBJ1-4
size: .
V: TRBV4-1
D: TRBD1
DNA: TGCGCCAGCAGCCAGAACCCCGGTATGGCAGGGGGTGAAAAACTGTTTTTT
CDR3: CASSQNPGMAGGEKLFF

J: TRBJ2-1
size: .
V: TRBV28
D: .
DNA: TGTGCCAGCGGCCCGGGGGCACCGGTGTTTAATGAGCAGTTCTTC
CDR3: CASGPGAPVFNEQFF

J: TRBJ1-6
size: .
V: TRBV25-1
D: .
DNA: TGTGCCAGCAGTGAATCGGGGACATGGAATTCACCCCTCCACTTT
CDR3: CASSESGTWNSPLHF

J: TRBJ1-1
size: .
V: TRBV27
D: TRBD1
DNA: TGTGCCAGCAGGCCCTGGACAGGGCAAACTGAAGCTTTCTTT
CDR3: CASRPWTGQTEAFF

J: TRBJ1-3
size: .
V: TRBV4-2
D: .
DNA: TGTGCCAGCAGCGCTTCCGGCGGGTCGGGAAACACCATATATTTT
CDR3: CASSASGGSGNTIYF

J: TRBJ2-1
size: few
V: TRBV5-1
D: .
DNA: TGCGCCAGCAGCTTAAGGGGCTCCTACAATGAGCAGTTCTTC
CDR3: CASSLRGSYNEQFF

J: TRBJ1-1
size: few
V: TRBV6-5
D: .
DNA: TGTGCCAGCAGGGAGGGCACAGGGTGGAATACTGAAGCTTTCTTT
CDR3: CASREGTGWNTEAFF

J: TRBJ2-5
size: .
V: TRBV10-3
D: .
DNA: TGTGCCATCAGTGATCCGACTCGGGGAGGCGAGACCCAGTACTTC
CDR3: CAISDPTRGGETQYF

J: TRBJ2-5
size: .
V: TRBV19
D: TRBD1
DNA: TGTGCCAGTACCTTCAGACCCCGGGGGGCCACAGGGGGCGCGAGGCAAGAGACCCAGTACTTC
CDR3: CASTFRPRGATGGARQETQYF

J: TRBJ1-2
size: .
V: TRBV5-4
D: .
DNA: TGTGCCAGCAGCCCACCCCTCGGACCGGTCTACACCTTC
CDR3: CASSPPLGPVYTF

J: TRBJ1-6
size: .
V: TRBV28
D: .
DNA: TGTGCCAGCAGCCCAGAGCAGGGTCCCAATTCACCCCTCCACTTT
CDR3: CASSPEQGPNSPLHF

J: TRBJ2-7
size: .
V: TRBV25-1
D: .
DNA: TGTGCCAGCAGTGAAACTTCGGCCCCCTACGAGCAGTACTTC
CDR3: CASSETSAPYEQYF

J: TRBJ1-1
size: .
V: TRBV11-3
D: .
DNA: TGTGCCAGCAGCTTAGGAAACACCAAAGAAGCTTTCTTT
CDR3: CASSLGNTKEAFF

J: TRBJ2-6
size: .
V: TRBV25-1
D: .
DNA: TGTGCCAGCAGTGCACGAACAGGACCCTCTGGGGCCAACGTCCTGACTTTC
CDR3: CASSARTGPSGANVLTF

J: TRBJ1-3
size: .
V: TRBV10-3
D: .
DNA: TGTGCCATCAGAGGGGATTTGGGAAACACCATATATTTT
CDR3: CAIRGDLGNTIYF

J: TRBJ2-7
size: .
V: TRBV18
D: .
DNA: TGTGCCAGCTCACCGATGCAGTTACCCGACGAGCAGTACTTC
CDR3: CASSPMQLPDEQYF

J: TRBJ1-4
size: .
V: TRBV7-2
D: .
DNA: TGTGCCAGCAGCTTAGAGGCAGGGCCACGGCCCCGAGTGAAAAAGCGGTTTTTT
CDR3: CASSLEAGPRPRVKKRFF

J: TRBJ1-1
size: .
V: TRBV19
D: TRBD1
DNA: TGTGCCAGTACCCCTTATAGGGGACAGTTGAACACTGAAGCTTTCTTT
CDR3: CASTPYRGQLNTEAFF